The present entry profiles one T cell receptor beta chain with its context. Seattle enrolled patients during active infection and tracked them longitudinally. These data come from a study of blood T cell repertoires in COVID-19. Overall study context: Sites in the United States, Italy and Spain provided acute and convalescent COVID-19 samples.

Produced via immunoSEQ multiplex PCR; TCRdb's table is partial and in-frame only. The table records about 440,000 clones, 88% of them present only once. Source material: peripheral blood. The clonotype comes from a woman between 45 and 60 years old with COVID-19, enrolled during active disease.

The CDR3 bases are TGTGCCAGAAGCACCAGGGCATCCAAAAACATTCAGTACTTC. Translation gives CARSTRASKNIQYF. The chain employs TRBV5-3 and TRBJ2-4; D may be TRBD1 (5 bases). TRBV5-3 has ORF status, its function being uncertain. The V and J ends lost 4 bases and 2 bases respectively, with 10 bases between them. The CDR3 is 14 amino acids.